The T cell receptor beta chain under discussion was sequenced for a study of blood T cell repertoires in COVID-19 (dated by TCRdb to the early 2020s). With respect to the entire study: Samples from collaborators originated in the United States, Italy and Spain and spanned both the acute and convalescent phases of COVID-19. The prospective study material was composed of cDNA or gDNA derived from T cells, B-cell-depleted T cells, or PBMCs. Deeply sampled blood TCRbeta repertoires from subjects exposed to, actively infected with, or recovered from COVID-19 were included in the dataset. A freely available public database, intended as a resource for researchers studying the immune response to SARS-CoV-2, is where the repertoires were released. The samples were drawn from the first 160 participants of the ongoing ImmuneRACE study and from some 1,300 subjects provided by 6 global collaborators. A de-identified subject ID, COVID-19 status, age in years and sex were almost always included in the sample metadata. Where available, HLA class I and class II types were obtained from metadata supplied by the sample provider rather than from assay-based typing. Overall study outcomes, separate from this receptor: The quantity of clinical and demographic metadata differed by source and by participant and was supplied without curation.

The CDR3, cysteine through phenylalanine, is 15 amino acids long. The read is trimmed to its CDR3 DNA, 45 bases read in frame from base 1. The germline V gene yields SNHLY for CDR1 and FYNNEI for CDR2. Trimming leaves V shorter by 6 bases and J shorter by 4 bases, with the junction holding 6 bases beyond the gene matches. On this clone: What this receptor recognizes is not known. No clone much larger than this one lies a single base away; base qualities are absent.

TCRbeta CDR3 regions were amplified from genomic DNA using the immunoSEQ Assay, a bias-controlled multiplex PCR. The authors' analysis ran thus. Within the assay, amplification of reference gene primers was used to estimate how many nucleated cells each sample contained. To quantify the absolute abundance of each unique TCRbeta CDR3 rearrangement, sequence reads were collapsed and filtered. Productive Simpson clonality was computed per sample as the square root of Simpson's diversity index over productive rearrangements. TCRdb took over this immuneACCESS table, retaining in-frame rearrangements with V and J assigned. Such tables are incomplete; in checked studies, under half of the missing clones stem from an unresolved V gene, and the remainder is unexplained. The DNA gave D and trimming, while V, J and clone size come from that table. Present in this sample are about 150,000 clones, 84% of which were seen just once. The ten top clones hold about two fifths of the sample.

Whole blood was collected in K2EDTA tubes by collaborating institutions according to the institutions' own protocols. For TCRbeta analysis, collaborator samples were shipped as frozen whole blood, as isolated PBMCs, or as DNA extracted from either sample type. This TCR was sampled from a human donor in a cohort sampled during active COVID-19. The sequence joins TRBV2 to TRBJ1-4; TRBD1 lines up with 9 middle nucleotides. Sequencing was done on a sample of peripheral blood. The DNA reads TGTGCCAGCAGGCCGCGGACAGGGGTTAATGAAAAACTGTTTTTT. This sequence encodes CASRPRTGVNEKLFF.